The clone carrying this T cell receptor beta chain was observed at least ten times. Its matching antigen is unknown. Other DNA sequences in the same sample also yield this CDR3. Some clones are missing from TCRdb's copy, which holds only in-frame ones; the method was immunoSEQ multiplex PCR. The repertoire consists of about 1.1 million clones, with around 77% occurring once and the leading ten covering about 0.94%. Germline CDR1 reads SGHRS; CDR2 reads YFSETQ. Trimming removed 5 bases from V and 8 bases from J, with 22 bases in between. The CDR3 has 15 residues. The data originate from a study of shared clonotypes between healthy human individuals. In the study overall: A couple of women and a few men aged 18 to 49 served as donors.

Findings and limits, study-wide: Clonotypes shared by all four sorted-subset donors had higher generation probabilities than non-shared clonotypes.

This receptor was obtained from a man aged 18 to 30 in good health. Some clones in this sample may be carry-over from other donors' samples. The J gene is TRBJ1-2, the V gene TRBV5-1; D is possibly TRBD1 (6 bases). Sequenced input: memory CD4+ T cells from PBMCs. Sample subset: CD45RA-negative fraction. CDR3 region: CASSPLGAGVYGYTF. CDR3 coding DNA: TGCGCCAGCAGTCCGTTGGGCGCAGGGGTTTACGGCTACACCTTC. Using reference TRBV5-1 and TRBJ1-2 for the parts outside the CDR3, the full variable domain is KAGVTQTPRYLIKTRGQQVTLSCSPISGHRSVSWYQQTPGQGLQFLFEYFSETQRNKGNFPGRFSGRQFSNSRSEMNVSTLELGDSALYLCASSPLGAGVYGYTFGSGTRLTVV.